The 13 T cell receptor beta chains reported below all come from one sample, sequenced in a study of beta chain features in type 1 diabetes. The isolated RNA, all of it, was reverse transcribed, so expressed TCRB transcripts were what got sequenced. The assay was immunoSEQ multiplex PCR, and TCRdb's table has in-frame clones only and misses some. The table lists around 310,000 clones, about 10% of them singletons. Sequencing was done on a sample of naive CD4+ T cells from blood. The receptors were sampled from a woman in her twenties or thirties in good health.

The DNA for the CDR3 is TGTGCCAGCAGCTTAACACTATCAAACACTGAAGCTTTCTTT. Translating gives CASSLTLSNTEAFF. V usage is TRBV7-9 and J usage is TRBJ1-1; D not resolved. The CDR3 totals 14 residues. Germline CDR1 and CDR2: SEHNR and FQNEAQ (reference sequence). The V end was cut by 2 bases, the J end by 2 bases, with 9 bases between.

J is TRBJ2-1 and V is TRBV4-1; TRBD1 matches at 9 bases. The CDR3 is 15 amino acids. Germline V gene data show CDR1 as MGHRA and CDR2 as YSYEKL. With V trimmed by 3 bases and J by 6 bases, 6 bases remained unmatched. The CDR3 sequence: CASSQPGQGLNEQFF. In nucleotides, the CDR3 is TGCGCCAGCAGCCAGCCGGGACAGGGCCTCAATGAGCAGTTCTTC.

This sequence joins TRBV4-3 and TRBJ2-6; 9 positions agree with TRBD1. Germline V CDR1 and CDR2: LGHNA, YSLEER. V lost 0 bases to trimming and J lost 0 bases; unmatched junction nucleotides: 9. This CDR3 has 20 residues. The CDR3 loop reads CASSQDFHGQGYSGANVLTF. CDR3 coding DNA: TGCGCCAGCAGCCAAGACTTTCACGGACAGGGGTACTCTGGGGCCAACGTCCTGACTTTC.

The genes are TRBV29-1 and TRBJ2-7, with TRBD2 matching over 7 bases. V dropped 4 bases and J dropped 5; count of bases not matched to a gene: 5. Per the germline V gene, CDR1 is SQVTM and CDR2 is ANQGSEA. The CDR3 runs 12 residues. The CDR3 protein is CSVGGRHHEQYF. The CDR3 nucleotides read TGCAGCGTTGGCGGGAGACACCACGAGCAGTACTTC.

The table lists this clone with a few counts. The V call is TRBV11-1, the J call TRBJ2-7; 9 bases agree with TRBD1. Germline CDR1 and CDR2: SGHAT and FQDESV (reference sequence). The CDR3 totals 14 residues. Trimming removed 5 bases from V and 3 bases from J; junction bases left unmatched: 5. The CDR3 DNA is TGTGCCAGCAGCAAGGACAGGGGTAGCTACGAGCAGTACTTC. Its translation is CASSKDRGSYEQYF.

The chain employs TRBV5-4 and TRBJ2-7; 11 positions match TRBD2. The CDR3 is 15 residues long. Germline V gives CDR1 SGHNT, CDR2 YYREEE (reference sequence). The J segment lost 1 base and the V segment lost 4 bases, leaving 4 bases of the junction unmatched. The CDR3 reads CASSRGLAESYEQYF. CDR3 in DNA: TGTGCCAGCAGCCGGGGACTAGCGGAGTCCTACGAGCAGTACTTC.

This chain links TRBV7-2 with TRBJ2-7, with a possible D match to TRBD1 (6 bases). This CDR3 has 15 residues. V was shortened by 5 bases and J by 0 bases, with 14 bases between the two germline ends. From germline, CDR1 is SGHTA and CDR2 FQGNSA. The CDR3 coding sequence is TGTGCCAGCAGCCCCGGGACAATTGGCTCCTACGAGCAGTACTTC. This gives the protein CASSPGTIGSYEQYF.

This clone showed up just a few times. V usage is TRBV7-2 and J usage is TRBJ2-7; D may be TRBD2 (5 bases). Germline CDR1 and CDR2: SGHTA and FQGNSA. The CDR3 length is 15 residues. Trimming left V 2 bases short and J 3 bases short, with 14 bases between. CDR3 protein: CASSLSTGNHYEQYF. The CDR3 bases are TGTGCCAGCAGCTTATCCACCGGGAATCACTACGAGCAGTACTTC.

The chain employs TRBV7-2 and TRBJ2-7; possible D gene TRBD2, 5 bases. The CDR3 contains 14 residues. V lost 5 bases, J lost 7 bases, and 18 bases lay in between. Germline values: CDR1 SGHTA, CDR2 FQGNSA. This chain's CDR3 is CASSPALRAREQYF. CDR3 DNA sequence: TGTGCCAGCAGCCCAGCGCTGAGGGCTCGGGAGCAGTACTTC.

Only one count was recorded for this clone. The genes are TRBV15 and TRBJ2-3, with TRBD2 matching over 12 bases. The CDR3 totals 15 residues. V lost 4 bases and J lost 5; bases outside the gene matches: 4. Looked up from germline, CDR1 is LNHNV and CDR2 is YYDKDF (reference sequence). The CDR3 loop reads CATSKGLAGLDTQYF. Here the CDR3 DNA reads TGTGCCACCAGCAAGGGACTAGCGGGTCTAGATACGCAGTATTTT.

The chain is built from TRBV4-3 and TRBJ2-4, with TRBD1 as a possible D gene (6 bases). V lost 3 bases and J 0 bases, leaving 18 bases between the germline ends. Germline V CDR1 and CDR2: LGHNA, YSLEER. This CDR3 is 18 amino acids long. The CDR3 here is CASSHPKDSSLAKNIQYF. The CDR3 nucleotides read TGCGCCAGCAGCCACCCTAAGGACAGTTCGTTAGCCAAAAACATTCAGTACTTC.

This clone was detected only a few times. The V call is TRBV29-1, the J call TRBJ2-2; D possibly corresponds to TRBD1 (6 bases). CDR1 and CDR2 from the germline V gene are SQVTM and ANQGSEA. The length of the CDR3 is 14 residues. The V gene lost 6 bases and the J gene lost 1 base, with 12 bases spanning the gap. The DNA for the CDR3 is TGCAGCGTAGGGGACAACGAGAACACCGGGGAGCTGTTTTTT. Protein sequence: CSVGDNENTGELFF.

This clone was detected a few times. This rearrangement joins TRBV15 to TRBJ2-7, with unresolved D. The CDR3 is 11 residues long. V was trimmed by 4 bases and J by 4 bases, leaving 5 bases between them. Germline CDR1 reads LNHNV; CDR2 reads YYDKDF (reference sequence). This CDR3 is CATSNTYEQYF. CDR3 nucleotide sequence: TGTGCCACCAGCAACACGTACGAGCAGTACTTC.